This TCR beta chain came from a study of technical replicates of blood from several donors. CDR1 is LNHDA and CDR2 is SQIVND in the germline V gene (reference sequence). J was trimmed by 0 bases and V by 4 bases; bases with no gene match: 3. The CDR3 extends over 15 amino acids. The protocol was immunoSEQ multiplex PCR, while the TCRdb copy is restricted to in-frame clones and leaves out a portion. The sample lists over 50,000 clones, about 88% occurring once. Sample: PBMCs. The J gene is TRBJ1-5, the V gene TRBV19; TRBD1 aligns across 7 bases. This receptor was obtained from a human donor in good health. Some clones in this sample may be carry-over from other donors' samples. This CDR3 reads CASSTRDSSNQPQHF. CDR3 coding DNA: TGTGCCAGTAGTACCCGGGACAGTAGCAATCAGCCCCAGCATTTT.